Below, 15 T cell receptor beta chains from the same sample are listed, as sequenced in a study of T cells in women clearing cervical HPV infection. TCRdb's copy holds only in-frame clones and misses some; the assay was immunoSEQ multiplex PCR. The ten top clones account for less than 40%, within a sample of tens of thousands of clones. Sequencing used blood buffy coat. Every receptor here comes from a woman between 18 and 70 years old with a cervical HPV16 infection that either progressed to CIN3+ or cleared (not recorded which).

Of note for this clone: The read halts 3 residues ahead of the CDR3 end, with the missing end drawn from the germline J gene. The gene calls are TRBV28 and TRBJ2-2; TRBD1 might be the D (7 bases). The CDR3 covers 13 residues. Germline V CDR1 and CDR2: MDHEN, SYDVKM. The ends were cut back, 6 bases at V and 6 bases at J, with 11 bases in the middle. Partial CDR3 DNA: TGTGCCAGCAGGCCAGGGGGGCCCGGGGAG. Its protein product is CASRPGGPGE. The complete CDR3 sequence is CASRPGGPGELFF.

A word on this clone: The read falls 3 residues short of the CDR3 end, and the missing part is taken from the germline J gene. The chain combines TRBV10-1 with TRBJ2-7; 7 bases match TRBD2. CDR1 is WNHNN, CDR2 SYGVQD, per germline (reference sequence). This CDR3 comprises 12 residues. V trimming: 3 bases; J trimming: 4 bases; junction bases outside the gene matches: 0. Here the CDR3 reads CASSDGGYEQYF. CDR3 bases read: TGCGCCAGCAGTGACGGGGGGTACGAG.

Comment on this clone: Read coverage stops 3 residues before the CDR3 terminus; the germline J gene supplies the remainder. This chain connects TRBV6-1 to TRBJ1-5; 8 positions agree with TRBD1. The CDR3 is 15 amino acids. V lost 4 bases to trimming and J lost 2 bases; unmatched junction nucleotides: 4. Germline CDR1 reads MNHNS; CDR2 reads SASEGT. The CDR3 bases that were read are TGTGCCAGCAGTGTTGAGACAGGGGGCAATCAGCCC. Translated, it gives CASSVETGGNQP. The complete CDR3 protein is CASSVETGGNQPQHF.

This CDR3 is CASSYKGAPDTQYF. The DNA read from the CDR3 is TGTGCCAGCAGTTACAAGGGGGCCCCAGATACG. The chain couples TRBV6-2 or TRBV6-3 to TRBJ2-3; 7 nucleotides agree with TRBD1. The sequence runs out 3 residues before the end of the CDR3; the remainder is reconstructed from the germline J gene. V lost 2 bases and J lost 4; bases outside the gene matches: 3. The CDR3 sequence is 14 residues long. Looked up from germline, CDR1 is MNHEY and CDR2 is SVGEGT.

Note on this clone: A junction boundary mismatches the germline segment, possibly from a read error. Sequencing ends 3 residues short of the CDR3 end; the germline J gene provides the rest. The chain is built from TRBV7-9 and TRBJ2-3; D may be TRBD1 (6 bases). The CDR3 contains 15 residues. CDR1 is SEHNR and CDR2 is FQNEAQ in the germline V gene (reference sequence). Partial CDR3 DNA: TGTGCCAGCATCCCGCGGCAGGACAGATCAGAGACG. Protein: CASIPRQDRSET. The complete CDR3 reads CASIPRQDRSETQYF.

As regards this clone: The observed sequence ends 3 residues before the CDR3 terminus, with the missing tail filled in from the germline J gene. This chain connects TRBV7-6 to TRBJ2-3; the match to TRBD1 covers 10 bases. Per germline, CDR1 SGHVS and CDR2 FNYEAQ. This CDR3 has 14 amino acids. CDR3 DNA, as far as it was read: TGTGCCAACGACAGGGGGCCCCTGTATCAGCCG. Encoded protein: CANDRGPLYQP. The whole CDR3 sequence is CANDRGPLYQPQYF.

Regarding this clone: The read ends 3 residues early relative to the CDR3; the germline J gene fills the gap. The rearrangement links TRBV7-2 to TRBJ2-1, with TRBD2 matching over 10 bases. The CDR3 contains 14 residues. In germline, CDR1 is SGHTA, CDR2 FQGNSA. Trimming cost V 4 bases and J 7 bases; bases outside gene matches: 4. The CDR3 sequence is CASSSSTSGNEQFF. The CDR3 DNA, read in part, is TGTGCCAGCAGCTCCTCGACTAGCGGGAATGAG. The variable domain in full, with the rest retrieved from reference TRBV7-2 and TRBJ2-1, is GAGVSQSPSNKVTEKGKDVELRCDPISGHTALYWYRQSLGQGLEFLIYFQGNSAPDKSGLPSDRFSAERTGGSVSTLTIQRTQQEDSAVYLCASSSSTSGNEQFFGPGTRLTVL.

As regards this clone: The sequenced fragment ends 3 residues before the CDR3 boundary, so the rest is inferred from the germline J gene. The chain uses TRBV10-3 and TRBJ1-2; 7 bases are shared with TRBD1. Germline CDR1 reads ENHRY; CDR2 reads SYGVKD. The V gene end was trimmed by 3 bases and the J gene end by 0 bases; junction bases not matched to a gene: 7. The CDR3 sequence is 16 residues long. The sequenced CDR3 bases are TGTGCCATCAGTGATATGAGGGGGCCCTCTAACTATGGC. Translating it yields CAISDMRGPSNYG. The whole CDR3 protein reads CAISDMRGPSNYGYTF.

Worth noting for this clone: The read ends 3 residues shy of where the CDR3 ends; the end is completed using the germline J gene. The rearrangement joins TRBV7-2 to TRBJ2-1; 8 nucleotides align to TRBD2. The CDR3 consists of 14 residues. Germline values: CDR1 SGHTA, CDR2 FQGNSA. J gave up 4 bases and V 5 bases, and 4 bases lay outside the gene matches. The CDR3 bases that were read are TGTGCCAGCAGCAGGGGACTAGAGTACAATGAG. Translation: CASSRGLEYNE. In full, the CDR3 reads CASSRGLEYNEQFF.

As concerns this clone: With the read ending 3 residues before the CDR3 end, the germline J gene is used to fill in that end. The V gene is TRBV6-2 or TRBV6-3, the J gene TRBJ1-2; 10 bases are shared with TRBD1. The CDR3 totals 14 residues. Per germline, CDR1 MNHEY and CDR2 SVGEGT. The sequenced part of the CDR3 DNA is TGTGCCAACCATCCCGGGACAGGGGCCGGGGGC. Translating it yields CANHPGTGAGG. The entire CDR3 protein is CANHPGTGAGGYTF.

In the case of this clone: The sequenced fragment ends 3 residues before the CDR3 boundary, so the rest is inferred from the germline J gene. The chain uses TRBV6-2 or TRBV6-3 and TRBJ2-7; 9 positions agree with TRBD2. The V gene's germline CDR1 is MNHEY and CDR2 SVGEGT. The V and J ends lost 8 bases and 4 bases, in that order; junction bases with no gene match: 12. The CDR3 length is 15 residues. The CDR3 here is CASSYGGLAGYEQYF. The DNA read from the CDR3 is TGTGCCAGCTCTTACGGGGGGCTAGCGGGGTACGAG.

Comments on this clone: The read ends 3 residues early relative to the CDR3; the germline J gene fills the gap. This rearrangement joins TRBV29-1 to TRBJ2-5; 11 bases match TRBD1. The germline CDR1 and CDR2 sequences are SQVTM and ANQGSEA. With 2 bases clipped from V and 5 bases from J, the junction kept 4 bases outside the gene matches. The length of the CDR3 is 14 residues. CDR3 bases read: TGCAGCGTTGAAATTGGGACAGGGGGGGAGACC. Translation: CSVEIGTGGET. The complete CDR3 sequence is CSVEIGTGGETQYF.

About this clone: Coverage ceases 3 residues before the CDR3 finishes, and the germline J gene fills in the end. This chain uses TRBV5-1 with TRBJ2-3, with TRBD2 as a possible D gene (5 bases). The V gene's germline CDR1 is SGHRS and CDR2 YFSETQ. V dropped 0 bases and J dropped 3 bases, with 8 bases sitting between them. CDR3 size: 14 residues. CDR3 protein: CASSLAGLTDTQYF. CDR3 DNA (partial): TGCGCCAGCAGCTTGGCAGGACTTACAGATACG.

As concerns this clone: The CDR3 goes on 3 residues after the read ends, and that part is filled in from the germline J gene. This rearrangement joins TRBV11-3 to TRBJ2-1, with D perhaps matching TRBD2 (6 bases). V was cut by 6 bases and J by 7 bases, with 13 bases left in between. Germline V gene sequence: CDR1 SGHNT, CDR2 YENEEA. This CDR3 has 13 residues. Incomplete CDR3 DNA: TGTGCCAGCAGTAGGGAGGAGCGGAATGAG. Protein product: CASSREERNE. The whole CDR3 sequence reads CASSREERNEQFF.

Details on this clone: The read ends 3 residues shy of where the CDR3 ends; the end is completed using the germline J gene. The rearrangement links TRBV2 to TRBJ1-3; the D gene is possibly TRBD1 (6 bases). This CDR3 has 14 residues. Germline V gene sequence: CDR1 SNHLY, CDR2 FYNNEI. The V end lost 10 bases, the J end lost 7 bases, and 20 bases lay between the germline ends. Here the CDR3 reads CATTTDSIFNTIYF. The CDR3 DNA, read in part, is TGTGCCACCACCACGGACAGCATTTTCAACACC.